This TCR beta chain was sequenced during a study of OX40 agonist ivuxolimab in advanced cancers. Assay: immunoSEQ multiplex PCR; the TCRdb copy retains only in-frame clones and omits some. The table has 45,000 to 60,000 clones, about 89% seen once. Germline assignment: CDR1 MNHNS and CDR2 SASEGT. V was shortened by 7 bases and J by 6 bases, with 10 bases between the two germline ends. This CDR3 is 11 amino acids long. The TCR originated in an adult with an advanced solid tumor such as melanoma, head and neck, liver or kidney cancer. The chain joins TRBV6-1 to TRBJ2-7, with D perhaps given as TRBD1 or TRBD2 (6 bases each). The sequenced sample was CD4+ or CD8+ T cells sorted from blood, obtained in a trial of the OX40 agonist ivuxolimab. CDR3 nucleotides: TGTGCCAGCACGTCGGGGGCCGAGCAGTACTTC. This codes for CASTSGAEQYF.